Many counts were recorded for the clone carrying this T cell receptor (beta chain). What it recognizes is unknown. The data belong to a study of T cell repertoires in cytomegalovirus infection. Background on the study: TCR beta signatures that were public indicated CMV infection and matching HLA type.

Study conclusions and caveats: Summed public TCR beta family frequency identified CMV carriers bearing the relevant HLA.

TCRdb itself ran the reads through MiXCR, one entry per CDR3 protein. The table shows nearly 650,000 distinct CDR3 sequences, with 24% occurring only once. The V and J ends lost 4 bases and 1 base respectively, with 14 bases between them. The CDR3 sequence is 15 residues long. Germline-derived CDR1 and CDR2 are MDHEN and SYDVKM. The chain joins TRBV28 to TRBJ2-7; no clear D gene. The sequencing input was CD8+ T cells from PBMCs. The receptor was isolated from a human donor in good health (CMV status not recorded). Some clones in this sample may be carry-over from other donors' samples. The CDR3 DNA is TGTGCCAGCAGTTCGACGGGCCTAAATTCCTACGAGCAGTACTTC. This codes for CASSSTGLNSYEQYF.